This TCR beta chain is drawn from a study of control samples from healthy donors and cancer patients. Sequenced by immunoSEQ multiplex PCR; TCRdb stores in-frame clones only, minus some. The repertoire holds about 160,000 clones, with roughly 90% as singletons. CDR1 and CDR2 from the germline V gene are MRHNA and SNTAGT. CDR3 length equals 14 residues. The junction had 3 bases not matched to a gene; V was cut back by 5 bases and J by 8 bases. This clonotype was obtained from a man aged 30-40 years in good health. Sequencing was carried out using blood. The chain has TRBV6-4 and TRBJ1-6, with 10 bases fitting TRBD1. The chain's CDR3 is CASSPGQGYSPLHF. CDR3 bases: TGTGCCAGCAGTCCGGGACAGGGGTATTCACCCCTCCACTTT.